This T cell receptor (beta chain) was documented in a study of cytomegalovirus exposure and HLA in healthy donors. Use of 60 Vbeta and 13 Jbeta primers characterized the PCR. Profiling relied on immunoSEQ multiplex PCR, and the TCRdb table lists in-frame clones only, not all of them. Here the sample spans some 170,000 clones, approximately 84% being singletons. With respect to this clone: Its antigen remains unidentified.

Regarding the study as a whole: There were a few CMV-associated chains whose specificity for CMV antigens was confirmed in vitro. Highest at DRB1 and lowest at HLA-C, TCR association rates differed among HLA loci in a later analysis. The authors listed 164 TCR beta chains as cytomegalovirus-associated. Reportedly, a later analysis found an Asian-associated ancestry cluster had fewer N-insertions than the approximately 700-donor mean.

Germline assignment: CDR1 ENHRY and CDR2 SYGVKD. Trimming pared 7 bases from V and 7 bases from J, leaving 20 bases between. CDR3 length equals 14 residues. Specimen: PBMCs. This receptor was obtained from a female donor in good health and CMV-seronegative. The V gene is TRBV10-3, the J gene TRBJ2-7, with D perhaps matching TRBD1 (6 bases). CDR3 DNA: TGTGCCATCAACCCGGGACACCTAGGCGAGGAGCAGTACTTC. As protein: CAINPGHLGEEQYF.